What follows are 3 T cell receptor beta chains derived from one specimen sequenced in a study of shared clonotypes between healthy human individuals. Repertoires were generated with immunoSEQ multiplex PCR, while TCRdb's copy carries only in-frame clones and drops some. The sample has around 2.1 million clones; 85% to 95% are singletons. Only CD45RO-negative cells positively selected for CCR7 counted as naive CD8 cells, so terminally differentiated effector memory CD45RA+ cells were excluded. Sequenced: naive CD8+ T cells from PBMCs. All receptors come from a man aged 18 to 35 in good health. Some clones in this sample may be carry-over from other donors' samples.

The CDR3 loop reads CASRTGGPEAFF. In DNA, the CDR3 is TGTGCCAGCAGAACAGGGGGCCCTGAAGCTTTCTTT. The chain employs TRBV2 and TRBJ1-1, with 9 bases aligning to TRBD1. The CDR3 sequence is 12 residues long. J lost 6 bases, V lost 6 bases, and 2 bases had no gene match. CDR1 is SNHLY and CDR2 is FYNNEI in the germline V gene.

The chain has TRBV15 and TRBJ2-3; tentatively, D is TRBD2 (6 bases). This CDR3 contains 16 residues. Germline CDR1 and CDR2: LNHNV and YYDKDF (reference sequence). V dropped 1 base and J dropped 0 bases, with 11 bases sitting between them. CDR3 coding DNA: TGTGCCACCAGCAGAGGGAGGGCGGGGAGCACAGATACGCAGTATTTT. Translation: CATSRGRAGSTDTQYF. Complete variable domain (other parts from reference TRBV15 and TRBJ2-3): DAMVIQNPRYQVTQFGKPVTLSCSQTLNHNVMYWYQQKSSQAPKLLFHYYDKDFNNEADTPDNFQSRRPNTSFCFLDIRSPGLGDTAMYLCATSRGRAGSTDTQYFGPGTRLTVL.

The chain couples TRBV7-3 to TRBJ2-1, with 11 bases aligning to TRBD2. CDR3 length: 16 residues. Germline CDR1 SGHTA, CDR2 FQGTGA. Trimming cost V 5 bases and J 0 bases; bases outside gene matches: 3. The CDR3 DNA follows: TGTGCCAGCAGCCCAACTAGCGGGAGCTCCTACAATGAGCAGTTCTTC. It specifies CASSPTSGSSYNEQFF.